These 10 T cell receptor beta chains originate from one sample sequenced in a study of metastatic and nonmetastatic thyroid tumors. No treatment had been given to any patient before thyroid surgery. With MiXCR, TCRdb called clones anew from the PCR reads. The top ten hold around 75% of the sample, which has some 20,000 clones, around 23% seen once. Sequencing was carried out using blood. The source is a male donor with papillary thyroid cancer or a benign thyroid nodule (not recorded which). Some clones in this sample may be carry-over from other donors' samples.

This clone came up many times. V usage is TRBV6-1 and J usage is TRBJ2-2; D uncertain. The CDR3 runs 13 residues. Trimming pared 8 bases from V and 5 bases from J, leaving 12 bases between. Germline CDR1 and CDR2: MNHNS and SASEGT. CDR3 residues: CASGIPTTGELFF. The CDR3 bases are TGTGCCAGCGGGATCCCGACGACCGGGGAGCTGTTTTTT.

This clone was detected ten times or more. The chain recombines TRBV5-4 with TRBJ2-2; TRBD1 might be the D (5 bases). Trimming took off 0 bases at V and 4 bases at J, with 10 bases between the two ends. In germline, CDR1 is SGHNT, CDR2 YYREEE (reference sequence). The length of the CDR3 is 15 residues. DNA of the CDR3: TGTGCCAGCAGCTTGGAGAGTCAGGGCACCGGGGAGCTGTTTTTT. It specifies CASSLESQGTGELFF. The full variable domain, rest sourced from reference TRBV5-4 and TRBJ2-2, is ETGVTQSPTHLIKTRGQQVTLRCSSQSGHNTVSWYQQALGQGPQFIFQYYREEENGRGNFPPRFSGLQFPNYSSELNVNALELDDSALYLCASSLESQGTGELFFGEGSRLTVL.

The chain is built from TRBV20-1 and TRBJ2-6, with 9 bases aligning to TRBD2. Germline loops: CDR1 DFQATT, CDR2 SNEGSKA (reference sequence). V trimming: 3 bases; J trimming: 5 bases; junction bases outside the gene matches: 8. This CDR3 contains 16 residues. CDR3 sequence: CSARREGRDRANVLTF. Here the CDR3 DNA reads TGCAGTGCTAGGCGGGAGGGCCGGGACAGGGCCAACGTCCTGACTTTC.

Only a few counts were recorded for this clone. The V call is TRBV6-1, the J call TRBJ2-5; TRBD1 agrees at 7 bases. The V segment lost 6 bases and the J segment 5 bases; nucleotides outside the gene matches: 12. This CDR3 contains 15 residues. CDR1 and CDR2 from the germline V gene are MNHNS and SASEGT. For the CDR3, the DNA is TGTGCCAGCAGCCTTGGACAGGCTAAAAGGGAGACCCAGTACTTC. Protein: CASSLGQAKRETQYF.

In this sample, this clone turned up many times. In DNA form, the CDR3 reads TGTGCCACGGGGGAGACGGGAGACTATGGCTACACCTTC. As protein: CATGETGDYGYTF. The chain carries TRBV24-1 and TRBJ1-2, with D tentatively TRBD1 (5 bases). CDR3 length: 13 amino acids. Trimming removed 10 bases at V and 3 bases at J, with 14 bases between. CDR1 is KGHDR, CDR2 SFDVKD, per germline.

Many counts were recorded for this clone. V usage is TRBV9 and J usage is TRBJ2-1; D uncertain. The CDR3 is made up of 12 amino acids. Deletions cut 4 bases from V and 4 bases from J, with 6 bases between. Germline V gene lookup returns CDR1 SGDLS and CDR2 YYNGEE. The CDR3 loop reads CASSPSYNEQFF. The CDR3 coding sequence is TGTGCCAGCAGCCCCTCTTACAATGAGCAGTTCTTC.

This chain connects TRBV9 to TRBJ2-7; D might be TRBD1 (5 bases). This CDR3 contains 15 residues. Germline V gene sequence: CDR1 SGDLS, CDR2 YYNGEE. Between the trimmed V and J ends, which lost 3 bases and 2 bases, there was a span of 15 bases. CDR3 DNA sequence: TGTGCCAGCAGCGAAGCCTTAGGGGTCACCTACGAGCAGTACTTC. Translating gives CASSEALGVTYEQYF. The full variable domain, in which reference TRBV9 and TRBJ2-7 provide the parts outside the CDR3, is DSGVTQTPKHLITATGQRVTLRCSPRSGDLSVYWYQQSLDQGLQFLIQYYNGEERAKGNILERFSAQQFPDLHSELNLSSLELGDSALYFCASSEALGVTYEQYFGPGTRLTVT.

This clone has at least ten counts. The V gene is TRBV6-1, the J gene TRBJ1-2; D gene unclear. Germline lookup yields CDR1 MNHNS and CDR2 SASEGT. V lost 2 bases and J lost 8, with 12 bases in between. CDR3 length equals 13 residues. In nucleotides, the CDR3 is TGTGCCAGCAGTGAACTTGAAGGGAGCGGCTACACCTTC. As protein: CASSELEGSGYTF.

This chain joins TRBV7-2 and TRBJ2-1; a possible D gene is TRBD2 (5 bases). Germline V lookup: CDR1 SGHTA, CDR2 FQGNSA. V dropped 3 bases and J dropped 5 bases, with 14 bases sitting between them. The CDR3 has 15 amino acids. The DNA of the CDR3 is TGTGCCAGCAGCTTCGGGTCTAGCAGGCACAATGAGCAGTTCTTC. Translation gives CASSFGSSRHNEQFF.

This clone was seen more than once but under ten times. The gene calls are TRBV28 and TRBJ1-2; 7 positions agree with TRBD1. The V gene's germline CDR1 is MDHEN and CDR2 SYDVKM. The ends lost 1 base at V and 5 bases at J; junction bases unmatched: 7. This CDR3 has 15 amino acids. CDR3 protein: CASSLLGGAGYGYTF. The DNA of the CDR3 is TGTGCCAGCAGTTTATTAGGGGGCGCAGGTTATGGCTACACCTTC.